These 23 T cell receptor beta chains were sequenced from one sample in a study of control samples from healthy donors and cancer patients. Generated by immunoSEQ multiplex PCR, the TCRdb table keeps only in-frame clones and is missing some. Here the sample spans 65,000 to 85,000 clones, roughly 90% being singletons. Specimen: PBMCs. These receptors came from a woman aged 45 to 65 with colorectal cancer.

In this sample, this clone turned up a few times. The J gene is TRBJ1-2, the V gene TRBV14; D is undetermined. CDR1 SGHDN and CDR2 FVKESK come from the germline V gene. The V end was cut by 3 bases, the J end by 1 base, with 12 bases between. This CDR3 has 15 amino acids. The CDR3 loop is CASSQGGSRNYGYTF. The CDR3 nucleotides are TGTGCCAGCAGCCAGGGCGGCAGCCGTAACTATGGCTACACCTTC.

The chain employs TRBV6-2 or TRBV6-3 and TRBJ2-7; TRBD1 aligns across 7 bases. This CDR3 has 16 residues. J lost 1 base, V lost 6 bases, and 12 bases had no gene match. Germline values: CDR1 MNHEY, CDR2 SVGEGT. The CDR3 spells CASSNTGVYVSYEQYV. CDR3 nucleotide sequence: TGTGCCAGCAGCAACACAGGGGTCTACGTTTCCTACGAGCAGTACGTC.

This chain uses TRBV5-4 with TRBJ1-2; D is perhaps TRBD1 (6 bases). Germline CDR1 SGHNT, CDR2 YYREEE (reference sequence). V was cut by 0 bases and J by 4 bases, with 16 bases left in between. This CDR3 has 16 residues. The CDR3 loop reads CASSLATGQSVYGYTF. DNA for the CDR3: TGTGCCAGCAGCTTGGCCACCGGACAGTCGGTCTATGGCTACACCTTC.

This clone was seen once. V is TRBV7-9 and J is TRBJ2-1; the D gene could be TRBD1 or TRBD2 (5 bases each). Germline V gives CDR1 SEHNR, CDR2 FQNEAQ (reference sequence). This CDR3 has 16 amino acids. Trimming removed 1 base from V and 1 base from J, with 11 bases in between. This CDR3 is CASSLVGERSYNEQFF. DNA of the CDR3: TGTGCCAGCAGCTTAGTGGGGGAGAGGTCCTACAATGAGCAGTTCTTC.

CDR3 in amino acids: CASSFGTGGNNSPLHF. The CDR3 nucleotides are TGTGCCAGCAGCTTCGGGACAGGGGGTAATAATTCACCCCTCCACTTT. The chain couples TRBV5-8 to TRBJ1-6; 11 nucleotides agree with TRBD1. Losses at the gene ends were 2 bases for V and 5 bases for J; bases not matched to a gene: 3. Germline CDR1 is SGHTS and CDR2 is YDEGEE. The CDR3 is made up of 16 amino acids. Full variable domain (outside the CDR3, taken from reference TRBV5-8 and TRBJ1-6): EAGVTQSPTHLIKTRGQQATLRCSPISGHTSVYWYQQALGLGLQFLLWYDEGEERNRGNFPPRFSGRQFPNYSSELNVNALELEDSALYLCASSFGTGGNNSPLHFGNGTRLTVT.

J is TRBJ2-5 and V is TRBV7-2; 8 bases are a match to TRBD2. The CDR3 spans 15 residues. V shed 7 bases and J 4 bases; nucleotides not matched to a gene: 11. Germline V gene data show CDR1 as SGHTA and CDR2 as FQGNSA. Written as DNA, the CDR3 is TGTGCCAGCACCCGCCGGGGGGGTGGAGGAGAGACCCAGTACTTC. Translated, it gives CASTRRGGGGETQYF.

This clone was found once. The chain is built from TRBV27 and TRBJ1-6, with 7 bases matching TRBD1. This CDR3 is built from 15 residues. Germline lookup yields CDR1 MNHEY and CDR2 SMNVEV (reference sequence). Germline trimming cut 5 bases from V and 9 bases from J; bases unmatched to any gene: 10. CDR3 loop: CASSPAPGGSSPLHF. CDR3 in DNA: TGTGCCAGCAGTCCAGCCCCAGGGGGAAGTTCACCCCTCCACTTT.

The chain uses TRBV5-5 and TRBJ2-7; a possible D gene is TRBD2 (5 bases). The V end was cut by 0 bases, the J end by 0 bases, with 13 bases between. Germline-derived CDR1 and CDR2 are SGHKS and YYEKEE (reference sequence). This CDR3 is built from 16 residues. Written as DNA, the CDR3 is TGTGCCAGCAGCTTGGAGGCGACGGGGATCTCCTACGAGCAGTACGTC. This sequence encodes CASSLEATGISYEQYV.

Notes on this clone: Different DNA sequences within this sample yield the same CDR3. This rearrangement joins TRBV11-3 to TRBJ2-3; D is undetermined. The CDR3 contains 13 residues. Trimming took off 2 bases at V and 1 base at J, with 4 bases between the two ends. CDR1 and CDR2 (germline): SGHNT, YENEEA. In nucleotides, the CDR3 is TGTGCCAGCAGCTTATCTCGCACAGATACGCAGTATTTT. This translates into CASSLSRTDTQYF.

As to this clone: One end of the junction fails to match germline, which may point to a read error. V gene TRBV18 combines with J gene TRBJ2-2; 9 bases are a match to TRBD1. The CDR3 is 16 amino acids. The germline V gene encodes CDR1 KGHSH and CDR2 LQKENI. The CDR3 nucleotides are TGTGCCAGCCCACCTACAGGGGGCGCAGACACCGGGGAGCTGTTTTTT. Translated: CASPPTGGADTGELFF. Drawing the rest from reference TRBV18 and TRBJ2-2, the complete variable domain is NAGVMQNPRHLVRRRGQEARLRCSPMKGHSHVYWYRQLPEEGLKFMVYLQKENIIDESGMPKERFSAEFPKEGPSILRIQQVVRGDSAAYFCASPPTGGADTGELFFGEGSRLTVL.

The chain carries TRBV6-5 and TRBJ1-5; no firm D call. This CDR3 contains 13 residues. Germline lookup yields CDR1 MNHEY and CDR2 SVGAGI. Trimming shortened V by 10 bases and J by 4 bases, and 14 bases separated the two germline ends. The DNA of the CDR3 is TGTGCCACCCTCTATAGAGAAAATCAGCCCCAGCATTTT. Its protein is CATLYRENQPQHF.

This chain uses TRBV7-9 with TRBJ1-2; possibly TRBD1 for D (6 bases). The CDR3 totals 15 residues. Trimming took off 5 bases at V and 5 bases at J, with 18 bases between the two ends. The germline V gene encodes CDR1 SEHNR and CDR2 FQNEAQ (reference sequence). The CDR3 loop reads CASSRRTDNRYGYTF. The CDR3 nucleotides are TGTGCCAGCAGCCGACGGACAGATAACCGTTATGGCTACACCTTC.

The chain has TRBV7-7 and TRBJ1-2; 7 bases line up with TRBD1. With V trimmed by 5 bases and J by 2 bases, 2 bases remained unmatched. The CDR3 loop spans 13 amino acids. CDR1 and CDR2 (germline): SSHAT, FNYEAQ (reference sequence). DNA for the CDR3: TGTGCCAGCAGCCGACAGGGAAACTATGGCTACACCTTC. Translated, it gives CASSRQGNYGYTF.

J is TRBJ1-1 and V is TRBV5-1, with TRBD1 identical over 12 bases. V lost 4 bases to trimming and J lost 4 bases; unmatched junction nucleotides: 8. This CDR3 contains 16 residues. Per the germline V gene, CDR1 is SGHRS and CDR2 is YFSETQ. CDR3 bases: TGCGCCAGCAGCCTTAGTATGGGACAGGGGGCCACTGAAGCTTTCTTT. Amino acids: CASSLSMGQGATEAFF. Based on the CDR3 plus reference TRBV5-1 and TRBJ1-1, the full variable domain is KAGVTQTPRYLIKTRGQQVTLSCSPISGHRSVSWYQQTPGQGLQFLFEYFSETQRNKGNFPGRFSGRQFSNSRSEMNVSTLELGDSALYLCASSLSMGQGATEAFFGQGTRLTVV.

This chain links TRBV19 with TRBJ1-4; maybe TRBD1 (5 bases). The CDR3 contains 15 residues. V lost 5 bases, J lost 2 bases, and 12 bases lay in between. Germline values: CDR1 LNHDA, CDR2 SQIVND (reference sequence). CDR3 DNA sequence: TGTGCCAGTAGTCCACCTCGGGGGACTAATGAAAAACTGTTTTTT. Its translation: CASSPPRGTNEKLFF.

This sequence joins TRBV5-1 and TRBJ1-2; D might be TRBD1 (6 bases). Between the trimmed V and J ends, which lost 7 bases and 12 bases, there was a span of 25 bases. The CDR3 loop spans 14 amino acids. CDR1 is SGHRS, CDR2 YFSETQ, per germline. This chain's CDR3 is CASRPGTPPPEDTF. CDR3 in DNA: TGCGCCAGCCGCCCCGGGACACCACCCCCGGAGGACACCTTC. Based on the CDR3 plus reference TRBV5-1 and TRBJ1-2, the full variable domain is KAGVTQTPRYLIKTRGQQVTLSCSPISGHRSVSWYQQTPGQGLQFLFEYFSETQRNKGNFPGRFSGRQFSNSRSEMNVSTLELGDSALYLCASRPGTPPPEDTFGSGTRLTVV.

This sequence joins TRBV19 and TRBJ1-1; 10 bases are a match to TRBD1. Germline V lookup: CDR1 LNHDA, CDR2 SQIVND (reference sequence). Germline trimming cut 6 bases from V and 5 bases from J; bases unmatched to any gene: 3. CDR3 length: 13 residues. CDR3 coding DNA: TGTGCCAGTAGGGACAGGGGGGGGACTGAAGCTTTCTTT. Translation gives CASRDRGGTEAFF.

This clone was picked up a small number of times. The CDR3 reads CASSLRTGASNYGYTF. DNA for the CDR3: TGTGCCAGCAGCTTAAGGACAGGGGCCTCTAACTATGGCTACACCTTC. The chain couples TRBV7-8 to TRBJ1-2, with 9 bases identical to TRBD1. Per the germline V gene, CDR1 is SGHVS and CDR2 is FQNEAQ. CDR3 length: 16 residues. Losses at the gene ends were 2 bases for V and 0 bases for J; bases not matched to a gene: 4.

The gene calls are TRBV18 and TRBJ1-5, with D hard to call. From germline, CDR1 is KGHSH and CDR2 LQKENI. The CDR3 extends over 15 amino acids. The germline V and J ends were trimmed by 6 bases and 3 bases, with 15 bases remaining between them. For the CDR3, the DNA is TGTGCCAGCTCCCATACGTGGGAGGACAATCAGCCCCAGCATTTT. Translated: CASSHTWEDNQPQHF.

The genes are TRBV7-2 and TRBJ1-5; D remains ambiguous. V dropped 5 bases and J dropped 4 bases, with 6 bases sitting between them. Germline CDR1 and CDR2: SGHTA and FQGNSA. This CDR3 comprises 12 residues. The DNA for the CDR3 is TGTGCCAGCAGCGATCCTAATCAGCCCCAGCATTTT. It codes for CASSDPNQPQHF.

The rearrangement joins TRBV9 to TRBJ1-1, with unresolved D. Germline CDR1 and CDR2: SGDLS and YYNGEE. The CDR3 spans 10 residues. Trimming took 6 bases from V and 2 from J, leaving 2 bases between them. CDR3 amino acids: CASTNTEAFF. DNA of the CDR3: TGTGCCAGCACCAACACTGAAGCTTTCTTT.

This rearrangement joins TRBV5-1 to TRBJ1-6; D gene ambiguous. Per germline, CDR1 SGHRS and CDR2 YFSETQ. V gave up 0 bases and J gave up 7 bases, with 11 bases separating them. The CDR3 has 15 amino acids. The CDR3 DNA follows: TGCGCCAGCAGCTTGGATTGGGGTTCAAATTCACCCCTCCACTTT. This codes for CASSLDWGSNSPLHF.

The sample holds a few counts of this clone. V is TRBV19 and J is TRBJ2-7; D gene unclear. Trimming stripped 7 bases from V and 4 bases from J, with 5 bases between. Per germline, CDR1 LNHDA and CDR2 SQIVND (reference sequence). There are 10 residues in the CDR3. CDR3 DNA: TGTGCCAGTACCTCTTACGAGCAGTACGTC. Protein sequence: CASTSYEQYV.